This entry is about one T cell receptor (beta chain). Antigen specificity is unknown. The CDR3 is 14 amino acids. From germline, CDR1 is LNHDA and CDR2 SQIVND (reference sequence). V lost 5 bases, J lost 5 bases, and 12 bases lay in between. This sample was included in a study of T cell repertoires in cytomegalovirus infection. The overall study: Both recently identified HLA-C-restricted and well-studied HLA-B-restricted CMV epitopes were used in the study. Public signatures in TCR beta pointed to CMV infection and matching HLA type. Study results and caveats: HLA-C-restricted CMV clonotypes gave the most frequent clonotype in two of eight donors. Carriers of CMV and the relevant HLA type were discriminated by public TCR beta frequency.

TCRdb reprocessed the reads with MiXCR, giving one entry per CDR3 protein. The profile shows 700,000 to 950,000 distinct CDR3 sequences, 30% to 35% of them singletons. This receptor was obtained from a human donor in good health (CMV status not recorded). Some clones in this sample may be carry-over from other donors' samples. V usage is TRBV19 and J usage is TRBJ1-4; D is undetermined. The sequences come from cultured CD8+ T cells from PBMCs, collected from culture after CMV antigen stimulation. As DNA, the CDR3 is TGTGCCAGTAGTCCGCAGAGGGCAAATGAAAAACTGTTTTTT. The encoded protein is CASSPQRANEKLFF.